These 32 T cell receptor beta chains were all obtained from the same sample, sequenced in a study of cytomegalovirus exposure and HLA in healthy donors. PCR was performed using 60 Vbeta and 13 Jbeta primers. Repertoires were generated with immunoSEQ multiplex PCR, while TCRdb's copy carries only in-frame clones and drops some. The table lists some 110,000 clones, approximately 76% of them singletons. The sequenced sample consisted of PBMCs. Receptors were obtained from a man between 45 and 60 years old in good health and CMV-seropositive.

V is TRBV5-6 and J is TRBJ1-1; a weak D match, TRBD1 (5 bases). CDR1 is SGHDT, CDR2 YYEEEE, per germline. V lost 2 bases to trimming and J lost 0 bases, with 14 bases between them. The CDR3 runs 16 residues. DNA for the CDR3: TGTGCCAGCAGCTTCCGACAGCCCATAATGAACACTGAAGCTTTCTTT. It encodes CASSFRQPIMNTEAFF.

The CDR3: CASSLSPTSGRAGLDTQYF. The CDR3 DNA is TGTGCCAGCAGCTTATCACCGACTAGCGGGAGGGCAGGGCTAGATACGCAGTATTTT. The V gene is TRBV7-2, the J gene TRBJ2-3; 14 positions match TRBD2. The germline V gene has CDR1 SGHTA and CDR2 FQGNSA. V trimming: 2 bases; J trimming: 5 bases; junction bases outside the gene matches: 12. The CDR3 has 19 residues.

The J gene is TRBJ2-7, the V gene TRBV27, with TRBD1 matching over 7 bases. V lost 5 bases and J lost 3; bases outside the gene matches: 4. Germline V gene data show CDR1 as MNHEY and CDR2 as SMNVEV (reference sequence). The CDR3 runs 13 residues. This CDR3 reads CASSEGQNYEQYF. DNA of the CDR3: TGTGCCAGCAGTGAGGGACAGAACTACGAGCAGTACTTC.

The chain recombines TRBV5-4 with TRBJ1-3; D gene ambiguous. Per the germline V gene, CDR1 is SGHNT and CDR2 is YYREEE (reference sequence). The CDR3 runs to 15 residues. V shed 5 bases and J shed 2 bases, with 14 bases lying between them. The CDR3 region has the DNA TGTGCCAGCAGGACGGATTCGAGGGCTGGAAACACCATATATTTT. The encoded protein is CASRTDSRAGNTIYF.

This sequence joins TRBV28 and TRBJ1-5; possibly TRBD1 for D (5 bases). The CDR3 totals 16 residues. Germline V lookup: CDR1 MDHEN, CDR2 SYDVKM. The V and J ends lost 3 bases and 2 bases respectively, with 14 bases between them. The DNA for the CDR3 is TGTGCCAGCAGTTTTGGGGGGGAGATCGGCAATCAGCCCCAGCATTTT. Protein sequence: CASSFGGEIGNQPQHF.

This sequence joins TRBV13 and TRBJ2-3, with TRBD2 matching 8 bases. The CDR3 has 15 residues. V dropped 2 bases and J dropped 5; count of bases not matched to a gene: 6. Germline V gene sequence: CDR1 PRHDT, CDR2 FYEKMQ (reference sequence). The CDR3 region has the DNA TGTGCCAGCAGCTTACGGCGGGAGGTGGTAGATACGCAGTATTTT. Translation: CASSLRREVVDTQYF. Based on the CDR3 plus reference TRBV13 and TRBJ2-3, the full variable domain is AAGVIQSPRHLIKEKRETATLKCYPIPRHDTVYWYQQGPGQDPQFLISFYEKMQSDKGSIPDRFSAQQFSDYHSELNMSSLELGDSALYFCASSLRREVVDTQYFGPGTRLTVL.

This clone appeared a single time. The CDR3 coding sequence is TGTGCCAGCAGCTTACGACATACAGGGGGGGCGCGTTACAATGAGCAGTTCTTC. Its protein product is CASSLRHTGGARYNEQFF. The chain combines TRBV7-9 with TRBJ2-1, with a tentative D call TRBD1 (8 bases). Germline loops: CDR1 SEHNR, CDR2 FQNEAQ (reference sequence). Between the trimmed V and J ends, which lost 2 bases and 4 bases, there was a span of 21 bases. There are 18 residues in the CDR3.

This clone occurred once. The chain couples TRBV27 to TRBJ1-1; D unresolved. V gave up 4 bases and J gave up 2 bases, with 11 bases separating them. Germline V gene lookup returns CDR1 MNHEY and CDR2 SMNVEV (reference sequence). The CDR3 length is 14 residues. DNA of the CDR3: TGTGCCAGCAGTTACTCCGGGAGTAACACTGAAGCTTTCTTT. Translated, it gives CASSYSGSNTEAFF.

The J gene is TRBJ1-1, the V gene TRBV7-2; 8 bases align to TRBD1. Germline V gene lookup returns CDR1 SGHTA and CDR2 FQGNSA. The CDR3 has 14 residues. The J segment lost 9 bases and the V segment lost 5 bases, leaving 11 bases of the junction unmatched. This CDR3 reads CASSRVGGDRKAFF. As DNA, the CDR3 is TGTGCCAGCAGCCGGGTCGGCGGGGACAGGAAAGCTTTCTTT.

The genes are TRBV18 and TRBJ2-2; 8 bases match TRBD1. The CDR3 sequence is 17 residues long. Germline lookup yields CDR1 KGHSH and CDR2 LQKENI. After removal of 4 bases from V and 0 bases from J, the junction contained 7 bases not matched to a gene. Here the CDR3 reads CASSRPGTGPNTGELFF. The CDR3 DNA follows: TGTGCCAGCTCACGCCCCGGGACAGGACCGAACACCGGGGAGCTGTTTTTT.

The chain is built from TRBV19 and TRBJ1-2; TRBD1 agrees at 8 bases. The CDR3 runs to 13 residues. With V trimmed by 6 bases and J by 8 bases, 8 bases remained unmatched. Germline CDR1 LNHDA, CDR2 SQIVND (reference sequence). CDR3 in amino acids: CASSSGQGRGYTF. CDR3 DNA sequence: TGTGCCAGTAGCTCTGGACAGGGCCGCGGCTACACCTTC.

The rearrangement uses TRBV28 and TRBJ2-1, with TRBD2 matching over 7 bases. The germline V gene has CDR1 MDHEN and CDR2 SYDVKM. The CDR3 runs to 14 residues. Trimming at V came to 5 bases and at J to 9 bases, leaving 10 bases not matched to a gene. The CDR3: CASSIGLVRGEQFF. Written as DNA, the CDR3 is TGTGCCAGCAGTATAGGACTAGTCCGGGGTGAGCAGTTCTTC.

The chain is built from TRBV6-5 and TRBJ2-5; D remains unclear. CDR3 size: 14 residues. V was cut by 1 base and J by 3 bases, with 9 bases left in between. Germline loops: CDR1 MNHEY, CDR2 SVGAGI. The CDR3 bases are TGTGCCAGCAGTTACTTAAGGAGCGAAGAGACCCAGTACTTC. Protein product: CASSYLRSEETQYF.

The CDR3 region has the DNA TGTGCCAGCAGAGATAGCGGGAGATTTGGAGATACGCAGTATTTT. It encodes CASRDSGRFGDTQYF. V gene TRBV28 combines with J gene TRBJ2-3; TRBD2 matches at 9 bases. CDR1 MDHEN and CDR2 SYDVKM come from the germline V gene. This CDR3 is built from 15 residues. V gave up 6 bases and J gave up 5 bases; unmatched junction bases: 9. The variable domain in full, with the rest retrieved from reference TRBV28 and TRBJ2-3, is DVKVTQSSRYLVKRTGEKVFLECVQDMDHENMFWYRQDPGLGLRLIYFSYDVKMKEKGDIPEGYSVSREKKERFSLILESASTNQTSMYLCASRDSGRFGDTQYFGPGTRLTVL.

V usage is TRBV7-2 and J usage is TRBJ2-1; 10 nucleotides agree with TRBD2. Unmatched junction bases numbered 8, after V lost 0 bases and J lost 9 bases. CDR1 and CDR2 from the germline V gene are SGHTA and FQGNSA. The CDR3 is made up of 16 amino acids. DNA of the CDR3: TGTGCCAGCAGCTTAGCACGAGCGGGGGGGCTTGGTGAGCAGTTCTTC. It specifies CASSLARAGGLGEQFF. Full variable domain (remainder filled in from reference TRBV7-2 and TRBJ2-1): GAGVSQSPSNKVTEKGKDVELRCDPISGHTALYWYRQSLGQGLEFLIYFQGNSAPDKSGLPSDRFSAERTGGSVSTLTIQRTQQEDSAVYLCASSLARAGGLGEQFFGPGTRLTVL.

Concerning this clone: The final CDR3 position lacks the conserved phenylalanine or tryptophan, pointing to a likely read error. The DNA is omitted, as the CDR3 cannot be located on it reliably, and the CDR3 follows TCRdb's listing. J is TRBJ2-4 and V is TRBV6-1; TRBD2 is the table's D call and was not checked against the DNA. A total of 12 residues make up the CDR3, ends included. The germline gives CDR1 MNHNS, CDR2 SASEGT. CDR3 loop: CASSEFGTQASV.

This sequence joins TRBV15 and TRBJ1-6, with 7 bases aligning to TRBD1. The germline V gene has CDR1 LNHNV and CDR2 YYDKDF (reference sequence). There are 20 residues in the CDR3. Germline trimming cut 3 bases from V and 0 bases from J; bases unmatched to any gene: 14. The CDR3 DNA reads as TGTGCCACCAGCAGCACAGGACAGGTGCTTGCGAGCTCCTATAATTCACCCCTCCACTTT. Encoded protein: CATSSTGQVLASSYNSPLHF.

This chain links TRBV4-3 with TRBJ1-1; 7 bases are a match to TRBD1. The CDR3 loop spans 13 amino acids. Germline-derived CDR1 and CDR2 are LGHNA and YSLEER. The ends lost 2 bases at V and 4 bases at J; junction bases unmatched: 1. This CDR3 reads CASSQRTGTEAFF. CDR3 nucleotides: TGCGCCAGCAGCCAACGGACAGGCACTGAAGCTTTCTTT.

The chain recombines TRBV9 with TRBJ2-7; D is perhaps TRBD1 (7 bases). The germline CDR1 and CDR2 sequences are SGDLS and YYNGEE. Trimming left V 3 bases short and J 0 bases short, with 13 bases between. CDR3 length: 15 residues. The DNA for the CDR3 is TGTGCCAGCAGCGCGCAGGAGGGGGCCTCCTACGAGCAGTACTTC. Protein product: CASSAQEGASYEQYF.

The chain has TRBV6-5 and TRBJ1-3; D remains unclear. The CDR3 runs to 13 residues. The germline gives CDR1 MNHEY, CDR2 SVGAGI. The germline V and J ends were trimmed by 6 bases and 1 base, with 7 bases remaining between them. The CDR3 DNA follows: TGTGCCAGCAGGAGCATATCTGGAAACACCATATATTTT. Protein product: CASRSISGNTIYF.

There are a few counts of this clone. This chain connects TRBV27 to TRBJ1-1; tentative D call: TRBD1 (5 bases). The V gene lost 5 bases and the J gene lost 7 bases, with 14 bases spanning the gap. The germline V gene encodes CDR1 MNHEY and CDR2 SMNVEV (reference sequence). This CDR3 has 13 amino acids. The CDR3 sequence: CASSPSGRGEAFF. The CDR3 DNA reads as TGTGCCAGCAGTCCTTCGGGGAGGGGTGAAGCTTTCTTT.

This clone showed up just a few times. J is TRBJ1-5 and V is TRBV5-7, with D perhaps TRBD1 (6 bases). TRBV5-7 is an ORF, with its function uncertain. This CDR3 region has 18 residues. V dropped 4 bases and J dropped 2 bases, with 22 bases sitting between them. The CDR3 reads CASSPIDRSCRGNQPQHF. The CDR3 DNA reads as TGTGCCAGCAGCCCCATAGACAGGTCCTGCAGGGGCAATCAGCCCCAGCATTTT.

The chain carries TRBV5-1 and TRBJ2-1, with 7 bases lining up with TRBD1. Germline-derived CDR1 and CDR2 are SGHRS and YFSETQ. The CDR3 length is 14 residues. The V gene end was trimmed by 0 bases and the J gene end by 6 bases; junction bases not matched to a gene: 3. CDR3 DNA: TGCGCCAGCAGCTTGGAAGGGGGCCGCAATGAGCAGTTCTTC. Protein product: CASSLEGGRNEQFF.

CDR3 DNA: TGTGCCACAACCGGGACAGGGGAATCTGGAAACACCATATATTTT. It is translated as CATTGTGESGNTIYF. The J gene is TRBJ1-3, the V gene TRBV6-5, with 10 positions matching TRBD1. Losses at the gene ends were 10 bases for V and 1 base for J; bases not matched to a gene: 7. From germline, CDR1 is MNHEY and CDR2 SVGAGI. This CDR3 spans 15 amino acids.

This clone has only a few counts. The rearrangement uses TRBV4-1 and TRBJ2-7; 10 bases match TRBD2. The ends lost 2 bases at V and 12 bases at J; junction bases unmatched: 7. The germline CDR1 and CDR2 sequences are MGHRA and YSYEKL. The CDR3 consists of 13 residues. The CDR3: CASSQLRGLATYF. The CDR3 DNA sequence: TGCGCCAGCAGCCAACTGAGGGGACTAGCGACGTACTTC.

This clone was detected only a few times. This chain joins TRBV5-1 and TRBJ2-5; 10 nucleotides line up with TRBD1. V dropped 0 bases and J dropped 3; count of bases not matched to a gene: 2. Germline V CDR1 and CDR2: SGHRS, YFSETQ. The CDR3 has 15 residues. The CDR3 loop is CASSLAGTGEETQYF. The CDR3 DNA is TGCGCCAGCAGCTTGGCCGGGACAGGGGAAGAGACCCAGTACTTC.

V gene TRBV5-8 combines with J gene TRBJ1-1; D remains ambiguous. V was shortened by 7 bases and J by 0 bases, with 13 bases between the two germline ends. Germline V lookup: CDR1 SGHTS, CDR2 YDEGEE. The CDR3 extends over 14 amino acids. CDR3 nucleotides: TGTGCCAGCCCCTCACGAGTAATGAACACTGAAGCTTTCTTT. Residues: CASPSRVMNTEAFF. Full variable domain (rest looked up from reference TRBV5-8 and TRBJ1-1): EAGVTQSPTHLIKTRGQQATLRCSPISGHTSVYWYQQALGLGLQFLLWYDEGEERNRGNFPPRFSGRQFPNYSSELNVNALELEDSALYLCASPSRVMNTEAFFGQGTRLTVV.

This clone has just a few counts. The DNA for the CDR3 is TGTGCCAGCACCGGGGGAGTGGGGGCTTTCTTT. Protein sequence: CASTGGVGAFF. The chain carries TRBV11-2 and TRBJ1-1; D might be TRBD1 (5 bases). CDR3 length: 11 residues. Looked up from germline, CDR1 is SGHAT and CDR2 is FQNNGV. V was trimmed by 7 bases and J by 11 bases, leaving 14 bases between them.

In DNA form, the CDR3 reads TGTGCCAGCAGTTCTCAAGAGACCCAGTACTTC. Encoded protein: CASSSQETQYF. The chain employs TRBV27 and TRBJ2-5, with D unresolved. There are 11 residues in the CDR3. V lost 4 bases and J 2 bases, leaving 2 bases between the germline ends. From germline, CDR1 is MNHEY and CDR2 SMNVEV (reference sequence).

CDR3 residues: CASSTHRGYEQYF. DNA for the CDR3: TGTGCCAGTAGTACCCACAGGGGCTACGAGCAGTACTTC. The chain recombines TRBV19 with TRBJ2-7; 7 bases map to TRBD1. Germline lookup yields CDR1 LNHDA and CDR2 SQIVND (reference sequence). This CDR3 contains 13 residues. The J segment lost 3 bases and the V segment lost 4 bases, leaving 3 bases of the junction unmatched.

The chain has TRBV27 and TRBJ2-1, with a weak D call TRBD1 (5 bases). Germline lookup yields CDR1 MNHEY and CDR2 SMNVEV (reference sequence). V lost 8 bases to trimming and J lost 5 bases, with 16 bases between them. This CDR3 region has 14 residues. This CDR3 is CASGALWKDNEQFF. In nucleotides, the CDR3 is TGTGCCAGCGGGGCCCTATGGAAGGACAATGAGCAGTTCTTC.

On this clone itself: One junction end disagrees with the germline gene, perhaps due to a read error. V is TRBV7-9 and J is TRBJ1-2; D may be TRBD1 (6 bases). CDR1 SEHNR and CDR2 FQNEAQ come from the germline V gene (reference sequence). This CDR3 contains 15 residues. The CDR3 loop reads CSSSSYTGSSVGYTF. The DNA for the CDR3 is TGTTCCAGCAGCAGTTACACAGGGTCAAGCGTTGGCTACACCTTC.